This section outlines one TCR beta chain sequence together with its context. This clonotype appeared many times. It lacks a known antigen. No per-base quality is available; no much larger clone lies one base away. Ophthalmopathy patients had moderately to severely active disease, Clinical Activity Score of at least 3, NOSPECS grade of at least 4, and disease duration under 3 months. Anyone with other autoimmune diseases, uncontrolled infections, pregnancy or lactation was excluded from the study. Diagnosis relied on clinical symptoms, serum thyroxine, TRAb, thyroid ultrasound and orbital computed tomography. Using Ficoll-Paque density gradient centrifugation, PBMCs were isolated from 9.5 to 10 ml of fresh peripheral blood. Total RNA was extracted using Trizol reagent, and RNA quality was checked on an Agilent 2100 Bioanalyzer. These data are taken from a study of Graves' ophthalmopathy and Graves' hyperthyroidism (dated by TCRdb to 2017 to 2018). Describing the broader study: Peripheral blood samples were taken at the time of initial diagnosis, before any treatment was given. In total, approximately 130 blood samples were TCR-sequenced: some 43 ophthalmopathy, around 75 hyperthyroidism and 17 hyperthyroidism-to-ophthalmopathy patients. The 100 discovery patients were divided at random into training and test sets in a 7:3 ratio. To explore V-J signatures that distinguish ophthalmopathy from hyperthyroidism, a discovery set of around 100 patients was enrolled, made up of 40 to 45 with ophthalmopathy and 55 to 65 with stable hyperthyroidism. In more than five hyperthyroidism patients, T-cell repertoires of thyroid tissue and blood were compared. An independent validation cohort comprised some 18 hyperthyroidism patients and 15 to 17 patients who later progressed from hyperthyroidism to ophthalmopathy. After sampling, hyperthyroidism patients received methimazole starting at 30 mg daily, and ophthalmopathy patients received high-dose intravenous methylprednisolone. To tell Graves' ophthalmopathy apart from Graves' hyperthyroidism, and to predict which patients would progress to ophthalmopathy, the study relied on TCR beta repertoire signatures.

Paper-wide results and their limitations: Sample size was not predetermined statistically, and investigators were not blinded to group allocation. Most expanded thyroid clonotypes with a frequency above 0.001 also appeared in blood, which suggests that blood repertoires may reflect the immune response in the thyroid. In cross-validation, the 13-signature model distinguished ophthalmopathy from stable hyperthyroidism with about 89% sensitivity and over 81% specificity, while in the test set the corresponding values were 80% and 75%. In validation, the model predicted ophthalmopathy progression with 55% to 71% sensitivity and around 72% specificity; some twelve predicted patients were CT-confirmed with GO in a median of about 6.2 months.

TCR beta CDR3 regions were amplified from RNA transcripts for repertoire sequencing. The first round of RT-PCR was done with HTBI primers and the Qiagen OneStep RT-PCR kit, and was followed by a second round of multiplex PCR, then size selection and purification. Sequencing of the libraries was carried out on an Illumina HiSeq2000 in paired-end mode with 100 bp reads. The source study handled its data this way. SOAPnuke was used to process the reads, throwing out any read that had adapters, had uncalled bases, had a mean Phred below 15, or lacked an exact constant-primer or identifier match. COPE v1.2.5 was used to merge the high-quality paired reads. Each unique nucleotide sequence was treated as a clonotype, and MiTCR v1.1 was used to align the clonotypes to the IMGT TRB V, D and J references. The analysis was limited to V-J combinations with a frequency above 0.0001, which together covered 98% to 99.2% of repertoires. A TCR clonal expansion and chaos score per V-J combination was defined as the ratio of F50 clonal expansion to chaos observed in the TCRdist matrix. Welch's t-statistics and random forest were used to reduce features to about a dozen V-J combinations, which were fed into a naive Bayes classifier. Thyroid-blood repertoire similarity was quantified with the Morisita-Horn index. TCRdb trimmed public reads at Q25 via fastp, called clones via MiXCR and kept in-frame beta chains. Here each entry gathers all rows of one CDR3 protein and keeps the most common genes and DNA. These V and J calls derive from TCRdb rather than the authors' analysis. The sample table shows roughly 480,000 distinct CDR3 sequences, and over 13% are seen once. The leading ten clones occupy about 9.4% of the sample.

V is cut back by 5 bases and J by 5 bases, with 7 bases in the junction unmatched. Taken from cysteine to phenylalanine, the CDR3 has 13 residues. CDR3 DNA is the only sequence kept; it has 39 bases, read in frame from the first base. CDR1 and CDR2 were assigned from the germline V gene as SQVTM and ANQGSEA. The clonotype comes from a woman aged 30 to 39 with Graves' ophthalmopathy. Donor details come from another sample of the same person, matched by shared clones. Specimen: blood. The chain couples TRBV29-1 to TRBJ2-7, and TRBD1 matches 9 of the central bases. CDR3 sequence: CSVWDRVVHEQYF. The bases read TGCAGCGTTTGGGACAGGGTAGTCCACGAGCAGTACTTC.